A single sample gave rise to the 29 T cell receptor beta chains below, sequenced in a study of blood T cell repertoires in COVID-19. Data came from immunoSEQ multiplex PCR; TCRdb stores just in-frame clones and leaves some out. The data hold a few hundred thousand clones, with about 84% observed a single time. The sequenced sample was PBMCs or T cells enriched from blood (not recorded which). The origin of the receptors is a young man with acute COVID-19.

V usage is TRBV12-5 and J usage is TRBJ2-7, with D possibly TRBD2 on 5 matching bases. V lost 0 bases, J lost 0 bases, and 18 bases lay in between. In germline, CDR1 is LGHNT, CDR2 FRNRAP. The CDR3 is 18 amino acids. Here the CDR3 DNA reads TGTGCTAGTGGTTTGGTAGTACCGCGGAGGCAGGACTCCTACGAGCAGTACTTC. Encoded protein: CASGLVVPRRQDSYEQYF. The variable domain in full, with the rest retrieved from reference TRBV12-5 and TRBJ2-7, is DARVTQTPRHKVTEMGQEVTMRCQPILGHNTVFWYRQTMMQGLELLAYFRNRAPLDDSGMPKDRFSAEMPDATLATLKIQPSEPRDSAVYFCASGLVVPRRQDSYEQYFGPGTRLTVT.

The genes are TRBV5-1 and TRBJ2-7; TRBD1 aligns across 8 bases. Germline V gene lookup returns CDR1 SGHRS and CDR2 YFSETQ. CDR3 length equals 15 residues. V was clipped by 0 bases and J by 2 bases; unmatched bases: 4. CDR3 nucleotide sequence: TGCGCCAGCAGCTTGGCCGGGACAGGTGCCTACGAGCAGTACTTC. This codes for CASSLAGTGAYEQYF. The full variable domain, its missing parts supplied by reference TRBV5-1 and TRBJ2-7, is KAGVTQTPRYLIKTRGQQVTLSCSPISGHRSVSWYQQTPGQGLQFLFEYFSETQRNKGNFPGRFSGRQFSNSRSEMNVSTLELGDSALYLCASSLAGTGAYEQYFGPGTRLTVT.

The chain joins TRBV18 to TRBJ1-2, with D possibly being TRBD1 (5 bases). The CDR3 consists of 14 residues. Between the trimmed V and J ends, which lost 3 bases and 6 bases, there was a span of 14 bases. Per the germline V gene, CDR1 is KGHSH and CDR2 is LQKENI. The CDR3 loop reads CASSPAGTLHGYTF. CDR3 nucleotide sequence: TGTGCCAGCTCACCGGCCGGGACTCTCCATGGCTACACCTTC.

The gene calls are TRBV19 and TRBJ1-2, with a tentative D call TRBD1 (6 bases). The ends were cut back, 2 bases at V and 0 bases at J, with 13 bases in the middle. Germline assignment: CDR1 LNHDA and CDR2 SQIVND (reference sequence). This CDR3 region has 16 residues. CDR3: CASSIFGTPSNYGYTF. In nucleotides, the CDR3 is TGTGCCAGTAGTATATTCGGGACACCTTCTAACTATGGCTACACCTTC.

There are a few counts of this clone. V and J are TRBV29-1 and TRBJ2-3; TRBD1 matches at 9 bases. Germline loops: CDR1 SQVTM, CDR2 ANQGSEA. V was clipped by 2 bases and J by 3 bases; unmatched bases: 6. The CDR3 has 15 amino acids. The CDR3 reads CSVESTGGRTDTQYF. DNA for the CDR3: TGCAGCGTTGAATCGACAGGGGGAAGGACAGATACGCAGTATTTT.

This clone has only a few counts. As DNA, the CDR3 is TGTGCCACCAGTGATTCAGGGATTGGCTACACCTTC. Translated: CATSDSGIGYTF. This sequence joins TRBV24-1 and TRBJ1-2; D is possibly TRBD1 (5 bases). V lost 2 bases and J 7 bases, leaving 7 bases between the germline ends. This CDR3 spans 12 amino acids. The germline V gene has CDR1 KGHDR and CDR2 SFDVKD.

This rearrangement joins TRBV19 to TRBJ1-5; 9 bases map to TRBD1. This CDR3 has 13 residues. V shed 6 bases, J shed 5 bases, and the junction held 2 bases outside the gene matches. Germline CDR1 and CDR2: LNHDA and SQIVND (reference sequence). The CDR3 coding sequence is TGTGCCAGTAGGAGGACAGGGGATCAGCCCCAGCATTTT. Protein product: CASRRTGDQPQHF.

The J gene is TRBJ2-2, the V gene TRBV7-2; D not certain. The ends were cut back, 5 bases at V and 7 bases at J, with 11 bases in the middle. This CDR3 comprises 13 residues. The V gene's germline CDR1 is SGHTA and CDR2 FQGNSA. CDR3 nucleotides: TGTGCCAGCAGCCGACGAGGAATCGGGGAGCTGTTTTTT. It codes for CASSRRGIGELFF.

This clone was observed a handful of times. The chain has TRBV7-9 and TRBJ1-5; 7 bases are shared with TRBD1. CDR1 SEHNR and CDR2 FQNEAQ come from the germline V gene (reference sequence). CDR3 size: 14 residues. Germline trimming cut 5 bases from V and 1 base from J; bases unmatched to any gene: 2. The CDR3 nucleotides read TGTGCCAGCAGCGCAGGGGGAAGCAATCAGCCCCAGCATTTT. It codes for CASSAGGSNQPQHF.

This clone has just a few counts. This sequence joins TRBV2 and TRBJ1-6; D is unresolved. This CDR3 is built from 14 residues. Germline assignment: CDR1 SNHLY and CDR2 FYNNEI. V dropped 3 bases and J dropped 10 bases, with 13 bases sitting between them. The CDR3 region is CASSEEGRWSPLHF. The CDR3 DNA is TGTGCCAGCAGTGAGGAGGGCCGTTGGTCACCCCTCCACTTT.

The chain is built from TRBV30 and TRBJ1-4; 7 bases are a match to TRBD1. Looked up from germline, CDR1 is GTSNPN and CDR2 is SVGIG (reference sequence). Trimming took 1 base from V and 8 from J; bases not matched to a gene: 7. This CDR3 is 14 amino acids long. CDR3 sequence (DNA): TGTGCCTGGAGTGGACAGGGTTTTCGGGAAAAACTGTTTTTT. It translates to CAWSGQGFREKLFF.

J is TRBJ1-1 and V is TRBV4-1; no reliable D call. The germline CDR1 and CDR2 sequences are MGHRA and YSYEKL. This CDR3 spans 14 amino acids. The V gene lost 2 bases and the J gene lost 3 bases, with 10 bases spanning the gap. The CDR3 loop is CASSQSRRDTEAFF. The CDR3 bases are TGCGCCAGCAGCCAAAGTCGTCGAGACACTGAAGCTTTCTTT.

The CDR3 protein is CASSYPGHTNTEAFF. Here the CDR3 DNA reads TGTGCCAGCAGCTACCCGGGACACACGAACACTGAAGCTTTCTTT. V gene TRBV7-9 combines with J gene TRBJ1-1, with a weak D call TRBD1 (6 bases). The germline gives CDR1 SEHNR, CDR2 FQNEAQ (reference sequence). This CDR3 has 15 amino acids. Trimming stripped 4 bases from V and 1 base from J, with 13 bases between.

The gene calls are TRBV5-1 and TRBJ2-2; D is possibly TRBD1 (6 bases). The germline CDR1 and CDR2 sequences are SGHRS and YFSETQ. This CDR3 is 13 amino acids long. The V end was cut by 6 bases, the J end by 2 bases, with 8 bases between. For the CDR3, the DNA is TGCGCCAGCAAGGGGGACAACACCGGGGAGCTGTTTTTT. Translated: CASKGDNTGELFF.

V is TRBV6-1 and J is TRBJ2-5, with D perhaps matching TRBD2 (5 bases). The CDR3 has 15 residues. Trimming pared 0 bases from V and 6 bases from J, leaving 14 bases between. Per germline, CDR1 MNHNS and CDR2 SASEGT. The CDR3 here is CASSEALTGIQTQYF. CDR3 bases: TGTGCCAGCAGTGAAGCACTCACGGGGATACAGACCCAGTACTTC.

A word on this clone: Additional DNA sequences in this sample encode the identical CDR3. The chain uses TRBV5-1 and TRBJ1-6; TRBD1 agrees at 8 bases. The CDR3 loop spans 14 amino acids. Losses at the gene ends were 3 bases for V and 10 bases for J; bases not matched to a gene: 6. From germline, CDR1 is SGHRS and CDR2 YFSETQ. The CDR3 loop is CASSSGQEGSPLHF. The CDR3 bases are TGCGCCAGCAGCTCGGGACAGGAGGGATCACCCCTCCACTTT.

The CDR3 here is CASTQVADGYTF. DNA of the CDR3: TGTGCCAGCACCCAAGTCGCGGATGGCTACACCTTC. This chain connects TRBV28 to TRBJ1-2; D is unclear. This CDR3 is 12 amino acids long. The germline CDR1 and CDR2 sequences are MDHEN and SYDVKM. The V end was cut by 7 bases, the J end by 6 bases, with 12 bases between.

This chain uses TRBV6-5 with TRBJ2-1; D unclear. Trimming cost V 6 bases and J 5 bases, with 11 bases left between them. The CDR3 totals 13 residues. Germline lookup yields CDR1 MNHEY and CDR2 SVGAGI. The CDR3 DNA is TGTGCCAGCAGGGGCCGGCCTGACAATGAGCAGTTCTTC. It specifies CASRGRPDNEQFF.

V gene TRBV4-1 combines with J gene TRBJ2-7; D not resolved. Germline-derived CDR1 and CDR2 are MGHRA and YSYEKL. This CDR3 has 15 amino acids. The V gene lost 2 bases and the J gene lost 6 bases, with 17 bases spanning the gap. CDR3 loop: CASSQIPLVFGEQYF. The CDR3 nucleotides are TGCGCCAGCAGCCAAATCCCCCTGGTCTTCGGCGAGCAGTACTTC.

The chain couples TRBV20-1 to TRBJ1-2; D perhaps matches TRBD1 (5 bases). Trimming took off 6 bases at V and 13 bases at J, with 18 bases between the two ends. Germline-derived CDR1 and CDR2 are DFQATT and SNEGSKA (reference sequence). The CDR3 covers 11 residues. CDR3 sequence reads: CSAKDTTLSTF. The CDR3 nucleotides are TGCAGTGCCAAGGACACTACCCTCTCCACCTTC.

The chain recombines TRBV5-6 with TRBJ1-4; D gene uncertain. The CDR3 extends over 13 amino acids. V was shortened by 3 bases and J by 7 bases, with 10 bases between the two germline ends. The germline V gene encodes CDR1 SGHDT and CDR2 YYEEEE. DNA for the CDR3: TGTGCCAGCAGCTACGGTGTTAGTGAAAAACTGTTTTTT. As protein: CASSYGVSEKLFF. Drawing the rest from reference TRBV5-6 and TRBJ1-4, the complete variable domain is DAGVTQSPTHLIKTRGQQVTLRCSPKSGHDTVSWYQQALGQGPQFIFQYYEEEERQRGNFPDRFSGHQFPNYSSELNVNALLLGDSALYLCASSYGVSEKLFFGSGTQLSVL.

The J gene is TRBJ2-7, the V gene TRBV10-3; 7 bases map to TRBD1. This CDR3 is 12 amino acids long. From germline, CDR1 is ENHRY and CDR2 SYGVKD. Trimming removed 6 bases from V and 4 bases from J; junction bases left unmatched: 3. CDR3 sequence: CAISNRGYEQYF. CDR3 nucleotides: TGTGCCATCAGCAACAGGGGATACGAGCAGTACTTC.

The J gene is TRBJ2-7, the V gene TRBV6-5, with 9 nucleotides matching TRBD1. With 6 bases clipped from V and 2 bases from J, the junction kept 8 bases outside the gene matches. The CDR3 sequence is 15 residues long. Germline loops: CDR1 MNHEY, CDR2 SVGAGI. As DNA, the CDR3 is TGTGCCAGCAGCCAGGACAGGGGTGGTCCCTACGAGCAGTACTTC. It specifies CASSQDRGGPYEQYF.

The rearrangement joins TRBV9 to TRBJ2-7; TRBD2 agrees at 11 bases. Per germline, CDR1 SGDLS and CDR2 YYNGEE. The CDR3 length is 14 residues. The V gene end was trimmed by 4 bases and the J gene end by 3 bases; junction bases not matched to a gene: 3. CDR3 sequence (DNA): TGTGCCAGCAGCCCTAGCGGGGGGTTCTACGAGCAGTACTTC. Amino acids: CASSPSGGFYEQYF.

Written as DNA, the CDR3 is TGTGCCAGCAGCCCGATCCTAGCTCCAGAGACCCAGTACTTC. This gives the protein CASSPILAPETQYF. The chain employs TRBV7-9 and TRBJ2-5; a weak D match, TRBD2 (5 bases). Per the germline V gene, CDR1 is SEHNR and CDR2 is FQNEAQ (reference sequence). Trimming removed 5 bases from V and 4 bases from J, with 14 bases in between. This CDR3 region has 14 residues.

V and J are TRBV6-5 and TRBJ1-3, with 7 bases that match TRBD1. The V and J ends lost 5 bases and 4 bases, in that order; junction bases with no gene match: 2. Germline lookup yields CDR1 MNHEY and CDR2 SVGAGI. The length of the CDR3 is 13 residues. The CDR3 spells CASSRDRGNTIYF. CDR3 DNA sequence: TGTGCCAGCAGTCGGGACAGAGGAAACACCATATATTTT.

V and J are TRBV5-4 and TRBJ1-2, with TRBD1 identical over 8 bases. The CDR3 length is 15 residues. The V segment lost 4 bases and the J segment 7 bases; nucleotides outside the gene matches: 12. Germline loops: CDR1 SGHNT, CDR2 YYREEE (reference sequence). The CDR3 spells CASSGKTGAPSGYTF. The CDR3 DNA reads TGTGCCAGCAGCGGAAAGACAGGGGCTCCCAGTGGCTACACCTTC.

V gene TRBV12-3 or TRBV12-4 combines with J gene TRBJ1-5, with D tentatively TRBD1 (6 bases). CDR3 length: 12 residues. V lost 6 bases, J lost 7 bases, and 10 bases lay in between. The CDR3 nucleotides are TGTGCCAGCAGCCCAGGGGAACAGCCCCAGCATTTT. It translates to CASSPGEQPQHF.

The rearrangement links TRBV11-3 to TRBJ2-5, with D perhaps matching TRBD2 (7 bases). Per germline, CDR1 SGHNT and CDR2 YENEEA. V shed 5 bases and J shed 5 bases, with 18 bases lying between them. The CDR3 is 15 amino acids. The CDR3: CASSRGGGDGETQYF. CDR3 coding DNA: TGTGCCAGCAGCCGTGGGGGGGGCGATGGGGAGACCCAGTACTTC.